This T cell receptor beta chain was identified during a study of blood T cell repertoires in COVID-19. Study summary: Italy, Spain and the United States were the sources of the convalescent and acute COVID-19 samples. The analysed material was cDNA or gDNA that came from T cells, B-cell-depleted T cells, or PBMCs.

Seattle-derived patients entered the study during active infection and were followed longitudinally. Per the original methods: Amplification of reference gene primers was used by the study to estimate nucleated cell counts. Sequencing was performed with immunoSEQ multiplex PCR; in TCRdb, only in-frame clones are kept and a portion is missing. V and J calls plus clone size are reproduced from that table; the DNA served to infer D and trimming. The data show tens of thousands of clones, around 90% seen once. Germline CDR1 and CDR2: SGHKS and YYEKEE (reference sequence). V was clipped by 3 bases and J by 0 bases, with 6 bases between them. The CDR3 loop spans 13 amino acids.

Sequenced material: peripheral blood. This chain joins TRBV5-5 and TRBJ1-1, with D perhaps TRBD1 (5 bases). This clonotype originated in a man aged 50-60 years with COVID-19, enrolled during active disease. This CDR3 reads CASSSGVNTEAFF. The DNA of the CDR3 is TGTGCCAGCAGCTCGGGGGTGAACACTGAAGCTTTCTTT.